These 21 T cell receptor beta chains came from one sample sequenced in a study of T-cell memory formation after mild COVID-19. TCRdb re-called the 5' RACE reads through MiXCR, storing one row per CDR3 protein. The sample has around 260,000 distinct CDR3 sequences, 15% to 20% seen once; the top ten hold 22%. The sample taken for sequencing was PBMCs or a T cell subset sorted from them (not recorded which). The receptor set was obtained from a man aged 18 to 29 who had mild COVID-19 (a few samples of this study predate the infection). Cell type and time point are not known.

V usage is TRBV15 and J usage is TRBJ2-1; a weak D match, TRBD2 (5 bases). The CDR3 covers 13 residues. The V gene's germline CDR1 is LNHNV and CDR2 YYDKDF (reference sequence). V lost 5 bases to trimming and J lost 3 bases, with 8 bases between them. The CDR3 sequence: CATSDRDYNEQFF. DNA of the CDR3: TGTGCCACCAGCGACCGGGACTACAATGAGCAGTTCTTC.

The V gene is TRBV11-3, the J gene TRBJ2-7; 7 bases are a match to TRBD2. The V gene's germline CDR1 is SGHNT and CDR2 YENEEA. With 1 base clipped from V and 3 bases from J, the junction kept 9 bases outside the gene matches. CDR3 length equals 16 residues. CDR3 region: CASSLGDYPRGYEQYV. CDR3 sequence (DNA): TGTGCCAGCAGCTTAGGGGACTACCCACGGGGCTACGAGCAGTACGTC.

The chain is built from TRBV12-3 or TRBV12-4 and TRBJ1-2; maybe TRBD1 (6 bases). The ends were cut back, 3 bases at V and 4 bases at J, with 12 bases in the middle. The length of the CDR3 is 14 residues. The CDR3: CASSFTGKGYGYTF. In nucleotides, the CDR3 is TGTGCCAGCAGTTTCACAGGGAAGGGCTATGGCTACACCTTC.

This clonotype was picked up a small number of times. The chain employs TRBV2 and TRBJ2-7; D is ambiguous. Germline V lookup: CDR1 SNHLY, CDR2 FYNNEI. The CDR3 consists of 14 residues. The V and J ends lost 3 bases and 2 bases respectively, with 11 bases between them. The DNA of the CDR3 is TGTGCCAGCAGTGACCCTCTGGGGACCTACGAGCAGTACTTC. It is translated as CASSDPLGTYEQYF.

This clonotype came up a few times. The chain has TRBV6-5 and TRBJ2-3; maybe TRBD2 (6 bases). The germline CDR1 and CDR2 sequences are MNHEY and SVGAGI. The CDR3 runs 15 residues. Trimming shortened V by 4 bases and J by 6 bases, and 17 bases separated the two germline ends. CDR3 bases: TGTGCCAGCAGTTTTAGCGGCTTAAAGGCTGATACGCAGTATTTT. It translates to CASSFSGLKADTQYF.

This sequence joins TRBV5-1 and TRBJ1-2; tentative D call: TRBD1 (6 bases). Germline CDR1 and CDR2: SGHRS and YFSETQ. The germline V and J ends were trimmed by 0 bases and 6 bases, with 9 bases remaining between them. This CDR3 region has 13 residues. CDR3 DNA sequence: TGCGCCAGCAGCTTGGACAGGGCCCATGGCTACACCTTC. This codes for CASSLDRAHGYTF.

V usage is TRBV7-2 and J usage is TRBJ2-7; D gene ambiguous. Germline CDR1 and CDR2: SGHTA and FQGNSA. This CDR3 is built from 14 residues. Trimming took 1 base from V and 6 from J, leaving 13 bases between them. CDR3 DNA sequence: TGTGCCAGCAGCTTAGACCGGACCCGTGCCGAGCAGTACTTC. As protein: CASSLDRTRAEQYF. Looking up the rest from reference TRBV7-2 and TRBJ2-7 gives the full variable domain: GAGVSQSPSNKVTEKGKDVELRCDPISGHTALYWYRQSLGQGLEFLIYFQGNSAPDKSGLPSDRFSAERTGGSVSTLTIQRTQQEDSAVYLCASSLDRTRAEQYFGPGTRLTVT.

The table lists this clonotype with a few counts. The chain is built from TRBV2 and TRBJ1-1; 7 bases are a match to TRBD1. Germline CDR1 is SNHLY and CDR2 is FYNNEI. The CDR3 has 11 residues. V lost 7 bases, J lost 7 bases, and 3 bases stayed unmatched. The CDR3 spells CASIQGGEAFF. For the CDR3, the DNA is TGTGCCAGCATTCAGGGGGGTGAAGCTTTCTTT.

V and J are TRBV29-1 and TRBJ2-3; D possibly uses TRBD1 or TRBD2 (5 bases each). The V gene lost 4 bases and the J gene lost 4 bases, with 9 bases spanning the gap. In germline, CDR1 is SQVTM, CDR2 ANQGSEA. The CDR3 extends over 12 amino acids. The CDR3 DNA sequence: TGCAGCGTTGCGGGGCAGGCAGATACGCAGTATTTT. As protein: CSVAGQADTQYF.

This chain connects TRBV6-5 to TRBJ2-7; 7 nucleotides align to TRBD2. CDR1 and CDR2 from the germline V gene are MNHEY and SVGAGI. The length of the CDR3 is 14 residues. With V trimmed by 6 bases and J by 6 bases, 11 bases remained unmatched. Here the CDR3 reads CASSYGGIVVEQYF. DNA for the CDR3: TGTGCCAGCAGCTACGGGGGGATAGTAGTCGAGCAGTACTTC.

The CDR3 bases are TGTGCCAGCAGTTATTATCACGGCTCCCCTGAAGCTTTCTTT. Amino acid sequence: CASSYYHGSPEAFF. The V and J genes are TRBV6-2 or TRBV6-3 and TRBJ1-1; D gene uncertain. V lost 3 bases and J lost 6, with 14 bases in between. Germline V gene sequence: CDR1 MNHEY, CDR2 SVGEGT. The CDR3 spans 14 residues.

This clonotype showed up just a few times. This chain links TRBV11-2 with TRBJ2-5, with 10 bases lining up with TRBD2. Germline values: CDR1 SGHAT, CDR2 FQNNGV. The V and J ends lost 5 bases and 8 bases, in that order; junction bases with no gene match: 5. The CDR3 loop spans 13 amino acids. For the CDR3, the DNA is TGTGCCAGCAGCCCCAGCGGGGGGGCTACCCAGTACTTC. Its protein is CASSPSGGATQYF.

This clonotype has just a few counts. The V and J genes are TRBV2 and TRBJ1-5, with 7 bases that match TRBD1. The CDR3 totals 15 residues. With V trimmed by 3 bases and J by 5 bases, 7 bases remained unmatched. The V gene's germline CDR1 is SNHLY and CDR2 FYNNEI. CDR3 coding DNA: TGTGCCAGCAGTGAGGTTCAGGGGGTTTATCAGCCCCAGCATTTT. Its protein product is CASSEVQGVYQPQHF.

The rearrangement links TRBV3-1 to TRBJ1-4, with D uncertain. CDR1 is LGHDT and CDR2 is YNNKEL in the germline V gene (reference sequence). V was cut by 4 bases and J by 8 bases, with 14 bases left in between. This CDR3 is 14 amino acids long. CDR3 sequence: CASSPSGVGEKLFF. CDR3 bases: TGTGCCAGCAGCCCGAGTGGGGTTGGAGAAAAACTGTTTTTT.

V is TRBV9 and J is TRBJ2-5, with 13 positions matching TRBD2. The germline gives CDR1 SGDLS, CDR2 YYNGEE. J was trimmed by 3 bases and V by 2 bases; bases with no gene match: 10. The CDR3 loop spans 18 amino acids. This CDR3 is CASSVSLAGGQSEETQYF. The CDR3 coding sequence is TGTGCCAGCAGCGTCTCACTAGCGGGGGGGCAGTCGGAAGAGACCCAGTACTTC.

This clonotype was counted many times. The chain joins TRBV7-9 to TRBJ1-6; D unresolved. The CDR3 covers 12 residues. Germline lookup yields CDR1 SEHNR and CDR2 FQNEAQ (reference sequence). Trimming stripped 3 bases from V and 7 bases from J, with 4 bases between. This CDR3 reads CASSFQNSPLHF. For the CDR3, the DNA is TGTGCCAGCAGCTTCCAGAATTCACCCCTCCACTTT.

This clonotype was observed a handful of times. The chain combines TRBV7-2 with TRBJ1-2; 7 nucleotides line up with TRBD1. J gave up 3 bases and V 5 bases, and 6 bases lay outside the gene matches. Germline-derived CDR1 and CDR2 are SGHTA and FQGNSA. The CDR3 is made up of 14 amino acids. CDR3 amino acids: CASSPRGTDYGYTF. DNA for the CDR3: TGTGCCAGCAGCCCCCGGGGGACAGACTATGGCTACACCTTC.

V and J are TRBV12-3 or TRBV12-4 and TRBJ2-5; TRBD2 matches 7 bases. Trimming removed 5 bases from V and 5 bases from J; junction bases left unmatched: 8. The CDR3 is 14 amino acids. The CDR3 sequence: CASSPRAGLETQYF. CDR3 nucleotides: TGTGCCAGCAGTCCTCGAGCGGGGTTGGAGACCCAGTACTTC.

This sequence joins TRBV4-2 and TRBJ1-2; D unresolved. The CDR3 has 16 residues. Trimming left V 0 bases short and J 4 bases short, with 15 bases between. Germline V gene sequence: CDR1 LGHNA, CDR2 YNFKEQ. In DNA form, the CDR3 reads TGTGCCAGCAGCCAAGAAGGGTGGGAGGGCAGCTATGGCTACACCTTC. It is translated as CASSQEGWEGSYGYTF.

This clonotype was observed a few times. The CDR3 DNA is TGTGCCAGCAGTTACCTGGGGGGCTACGAGCAGTACGTC. This codes for CASSYLGGYEQYV. V usage is TRBV6-2 or TRBV6-3 and J usage is TRBJ2-7, with a weak D call TRBD2 (6 bases). Per germline, CDR1 MNHEY and CDR2 SVGEGT. The length of the CDR3 is 13 residues. V was trimmed by 2 bases and J by 3 bases, leaving 8 bases between them.

In this sample, this clonotype turned up a few times. The V and J genes are TRBV12-3 or TRBV12-4 and TRBJ2-2; D unclear. Between the trimmed V and J ends, which lost 0 bases and 6 bases, there was a span of 11 bases. The CDR3 length is 15 residues. The CDR3 DNA reads TGTGCCAGCAGTTTAGCACGCCTCCCCCCCGGGGAGCTGTTTTTT. Its protein product is CASSLARLPPGELFF.